These 26 T cell receptor beta chains came from one sample sequenced in a study of cytomegalovirus exposure and HLA in healthy donors. Primers: 60 Vbeta forward and 13 Jbeta reverse. Produced via immunoSEQ multiplex PCR; TCRdb's table is partial and in-frame only. In total, the table holds 200,000 to 250,000 clones. Sequences were obtained from PBMCs. Receptors were obtained from a woman aged 30 to 39 in good health and CMV-seropositive.

This chain joins TRBV18 and TRBJ2-7; a weak D match, TRBD1 (6 bases). Germline V CDR1 and CDR2: KGHSH, LQKENI. Trimming took off 2 bases at V and 7 bases at J, with 24 bases between the two ends. This CDR3 region has 17 residues. The CDR3 DNA reads as TGTGCCAGCTCACCAAAACAAGTATCACAGGGCCCCGGGGAGCAGTACTTC. Its translation: CASSPKQVSQGPGEQYF.

The chain links TRBV29-1 to TRBJ2-4; 8 bases fit TRBD2. Trimming took 6 bases from V and 0 from J; bases not matched to a gene: 22. Germline V gene sequence: CDR1 SQVTM, CDR2 ANQGSEA. The CDR3 is made up of 20 amino acids. CDR3 amino acids: CSVALLAALSPGLAKNIQYF. The CDR3 bases are TGCAGCGTGGCATTACTAGCGGCCTTATCGCCTGGCCTAGCCAAAAACATTCAGTACTTC.

J is TRBJ1-5 and V is TRBV6-5; tentatively, D is TRBD1 (5 bases). Germline V gene data show CDR1 as MNHEY and CDR2 as SVGAGI. There are 14 residues in the CDR3. Trimming pared 2 bases from V and 5 bases from J, leaving 10 bases between. As DNA, the CDR3 is TGTGCCAGCAGTTACGGGGCAGGCTATCAGCCCCAGCATTTT. Residues: CASSYGAGYQPQHF.

V gene TRBV30 combines with J gene TRBJ1-1, with a weak D call TRBD1 (5 bases). Trimming left V 3 bases short and J 1 base short, with 9 bases between. The germline V gene encodes CDR1 GTSNPN and CDR2 SVGIG (reference sequence). This CDR3 has 13 residues. As DNA, the CDR3 is TGTGCCTGGAGCAGACAGAGGAACACTGAAGCTTTCTTT. It is translated as CAWSRQRNTEAFF. The full variable domain, its missing parts supplied by reference TRBV30 and TRBJ1-1, is SQTIHQWPATLVQPVGSPLSLECTVEGTSNPNLYWYRQAAGRGLQLLFYSVGIGQISSEVPQNLSASRPQDRQFILSSKKLLLSDSGFYLCAWSRQRNTEAFFGQGTRLTVV.

The chain employs TRBV27 and TRBJ2-1; 8 nucleotides align to TRBD2. Germline V CDR1 and CDR2: MNHEY, SMNVEV (reference sequence). The CDR3 contains 17 residues. V gave up 3 bases and J gave up 2 bases; unmatched junction bases: 9. The CDR3 region has the DNA TGTGCCAGCAGTTTCTCGGGGGGGGGATGGGCCTACAATGAGCAGTTCTTC. Its protein is CASSFSGGGWAYNEQFF.

V gene TRBV6-1 combines with J gene TRBJ2-7, with no clear D. The germline gives CDR1 MNHNS, CDR2 SASEGT. The CDR3 sequence is 13 residues long. Between the trimmed V and J ends, which lost 2 bases and 3 bases, there was a span of 8 bases. The CDR3 reads CASSEISGYEQYF. Written as DNA, the CDR3 is TGTGCCAGCAGTGAAATTTCGGGCTACGAGCAGTACTTC.

This chain connects TRBV10-3 to TRBJ1-1, with D possibly TRBD1 on 6 matching bases. Germline lookup yields CDR1 ENHRY and CDR2 SYGVKD. Between the trimmed V and J ends, which lost 8 bases and 4 bases, there was a span of 20 bases. The length of the CDR3 is 15 residues. Written as DNA, the CDR3 is TGTGCCATCCATGGGGGGGAGGACAGCCTCACTGAAGCTTTCTTT. Protein: CAIHGGEDSLTEAFF.

The chain has TRBV25-1 and TRBJ1-2; TRBD1 matches at 8 bases. The CDR3 has 13 amino acids. CDR1 is MGHDK and CDR2 is SYGVNS in the germline V gene. Trimming at V came to 7 bases and at J to 4 bases, leaving 5 bases not matched to a gene. In DNA, the CDR3 is TGTGCCAGCACCGGGACAGGCCTCTATGGCTACACCTTC. It is translated as CASTGTGLYGYTF.

The rearrangement links TRBV4-3 to TRBJ1-2; D is unresolved. V shed 0 bases and J shed 6 bases, with 8 bases lying between them. The CDR3 covers 13 residues. The V gene's germline CDR1 is LGHNA and CDR2 YSLEER. The CDR3 loop reads CASSQDFPNGYTF. CDR3 sequence (DNA): TGCGCCAGCAGCCAAGATTTTCCTAATGGCTACACCTTC.

V gene TRBV27 combines with J gene TRBJ2-5, with no clear D. The CDR3 spans 14 residues. The germline CDR1 and CDR2 sequences are MNHEY and SMNVEV (reference sequence). Trimming left V 2 bases short and J 3 bases short, with 10 bases between. The CDR3 sequence: CASSLRQVEETQYF. In DNA, the CDR3 is TGTGCCAGCAGTTTAAGGCAGGTGGAAGAGACCCAGTACTTC.

The chain combines TRBV5-6 with TRBJ2-7; TRBD1 matches 10 bases. The length of the CDR3 is 14 residues. The germline V gene has CDR1 SGHDT and CDR2 YYEEEE. V shed 1 base, J shed 6 bases, and the junction held 4 bases outside the gene matches. CDR3 bases: TGTGCCAGCAGCTTGAGACAGGGGGCGAGCGAGCAGTACTTC. Translated, it gives CASSLRQGASEQYF. Variable domain in full (rest from reference TRBV5-6 and TRBJ2-7): DAGVTQSPTHLIKTRGQQVTLRCSPKSGHDTVSWYQQALGQGPQFIFQYYEEEERQRGNFPDRFSGHQFPNYSSELNVNALLLGDSALYLCASSLRQGASEQYFGPGTRLTVT.

The chain recombines TRBV6-5 with TRBJ1-1, with D uncertain. V lost 2 bases and J lost 7, with 14 bases in between. Germline V gene sequence: CDR1 MNHEY, CDR2 SVGAGI. CDR3 length equals 14 residues. CDR3 sequence reads: CASSYAPLGSEAFF. CDR3 nucleotide sequence: TGTGCCAGCAGTTACGCCCCCTTGGGGAGTGAAGCTTTCTTT.

As regards this clone: Additional DNA sequences in this sample encode the identical CDR3. The chain employs TRBV10-1 and TRBJ1-1; perhaps TRBD1 as D (6 bases). The V gene's germline CDR1 is WNHNN and CDR2 SYGVQD (reference sequence). The CDR3 length is 13 residues. V lost 4 bases, J lost 4 bases, and 10 bases lay in between. As DNA, the CDR3 is TGCGCCAGCAGTGTTAGGGGGTCCACTGAAGCTTTCTTT. It specifies CASSVRGSTEAFF.

The J gene is TRBJ2-1, the V gene TRBV5-1; tentatively, D is TRBD1 (6 bases). CDR3 size: 15 residues. The V gene's germline CDR1 is SGHRS and CDR2 YFSETQ. The V end was cut by 1 base, the J end by 0 bases, with 8 bases between. Here the CDR3 reads CASSLQGLSYNEQFF. CDR3 DNA: TGCGCCAGCAGCTTGCAGGGGCTCTCCTACAATGAGCAGTTCTTC.

Details on this clone: This CDR3 is also generated by other DNA sequences in the sample. The V and J genes are TRBV6-5 and TRBJ1-1; D is unclear. The CDR3 covers 14 residues. Trimming removed 0 bases at V and 1 base at J, with 6 bases between. In germline, CDR1 is MNHEY, CDR2 SVGAGI. The CDR3, as DNA: TGTGCCAGCAGTTACTCTCCAGGGAACACTGAAGCTTTCTTT. As protein: CASSYSPGNTEAFF.

V gene TRBV27 combines with J gene TRBJ2-1; 7 bases map to TRBD2. V lost 3 bases to trimming and J lost 6 bases; unmatched junction nucleotides: 5. The germline CDR1 and CDR2 sequences are MNHEY and SMNVEV (reference sequence). The length of the CDR3 is 14 residues. CDR3 amino acids: CASSFAGELNEQFF. In DNA, the CDR3 is TGTGCCAGCAGTTTTGCGGGAGAACTCAATGAGCAGTTCTTC.

The V gene is TRBV18, the J gene TRBJ1-2; D unclear. Trimming cost V 3 bases and J 2 bases, with 4 bases left between them. Germline lookup yields CDR1 KGHSH and CDR2 LQKENI. The CDR3 has 12 residues. The chain's CDR3 is CASSPQNYGYTF. In nucleotides, the CDR3 is TGTGCCAGCTCACCGCAGAACTATGGCTACACCTTC. The whole variable domain, filled in from reference TRBV18 and TRBJ1-2, reads NAGVMQNPRHLVRRRGQEARLRCSPMKGHSHVYWYRQLPEEGLKFMVYLQKENIIDESGMPKERFSAEFPKEGPSILRIQQVVRGDSAAYFCASSPQNYGYTFGSGTRLTVV.

The chain uses TRBV9 and TRBJ2-1, with D uncertain. The V gene's germline CDR1 is SGDLS and CDR2 YYNGEE. This CDR3 is 14 amino acids long. The V and J ends lost 1 base and 1 base respectively, with 6 bases between them. The DNA of the CDR3 is TGTGCCAGCAGCGTAACTACTTCCTACAATGAGCAGTTCTTC. It codes for CASSVTTSYNEQFF.

The chain couples TRBV9 to TRBJ2-3; the D gene is possibly TRBD1 (5 bases). The CDR3 covers 16 residues. Germline V gives CDR1 SGDLS, CDR2 YYNGEE. The V and J ends lost 0 bases and 2 bases respectively, with 13 bases between them. CDR3 nucleotides: TGTGCCAGCAGCGTAGCAGGGCGGCCTGTCACAGATACGCAGTATTTT. The encoded protein is CASSVAGRPVTDTQYF.

The chain links TRBV30 to TRBJ1-2; D remains ambiguous. Germline CDR1 and CDR2: GTSNPN and SVGIG (reference sequence). The CDR3 has 12 residues. V was pared by 0 bases and J by 4 bases, with 6 bases between. For the CDR3, the DNA is TGTGCCTGGAGTGTATCAGGCTATGGCTACACCTTC. This sequence encodes CAWSVSGYGYTF.

The chain has TRBV6-1 and TRBJ2-7, with TRBD1 matching 8 bases. CDR1 and CDR2 (germline): MNHNS, SASEGT. The junction had 7 bases not matched to a gene; V was cut back by 3 bases and J by 0 bases. The CDR3 is 16 residues long. The CDR3: CASSDAGGKSSYEQYF. For the CDR3, the DNA is TGTGCCAGCAGTGATGCAGGGGGCAAGAGCTCCTACGAGCAGTACTTC.

This rearrangement joins TRBV11-2 to TRBJ1-1; 8 positions match TRBD1. This CDR3 has 15 residues. CDR1 is SGHAT and CDR2 is FQNNGV in the germline V gene. With 3 bases clipped from V and 3 bases from J, the junction kept 6 bases outside the gene matches. The DNA of the CDR3 is TGTGCCAGCAGCTTCTTGGACAGGGCTTACACTGAAGCTTTCTTT. Protein: CASSFLDRAYTEAFF. Based on the CDR3 plus reference TRBV11-2 and TRBJ1-1, the full variable domain is EAGVAQSPRYKIIEKRQSVAFWCNPISGHATLYWYQQILGQGPKLLIQFQNNGVVDDSQLPKDRFSAERLKGVDSTLKIQPAKLEDSAVYLCASSFLDRAYTEAFFGQGTRLTVV.

The chain has TRBV10-3 and TRBJ1-1; D may be TRBD1 (6 bases). The CDR3 covers 16 residues. CDR1 is ENHRY, CDR2 SYGVKD, per germline. Between the trimmed V and J ends, which lost 2 bases and 3 bases, there was a span of 16 bases. Written as DNA, the CDR3 is TGTGCCATCAGTGAGACAGGGATCATTATGGACACTGAAGCTTTCTTT. This encodes CAISETGIIMDTEAFF.

This CDR3 reads CASKLTGTPYNEQFF. DNA for the CDR3: TGTGCCAGCAAATTGACCGGGACACCTTACAATGAGCAGTTCTTC. The chain joins TRBV5-4 to TRBJ2-1, with D possibly TRBD1 on 6 matching bases. Between the trimmed V and J ends, which lost 6 bases and 4 bases, there was a span of 17 bases. Germline loops: CDR1 SGHNT, CDR2 YYREEE (reference sequence). The CDR3 is 15 residues long.

V gene TRBV5-6 combines with J gene TRBJ1-6; D unresolved. CDR1 and CDR2 (germline): SGHDT, YYEEEE. Deletions cut 1 base from V and 5 bases from J, with 13 bases between. CDR3 size: 16 residues. The CDR3 nucleotides are TGTGCCAGCAGCTTGATCTGGTCGGGAAATAATTCACCCCTCCACTTT. Translated, it gives CASSLIWSGNNSPLHF.

The rearrangement links TRBV7-6 to TRBJ1-4; the D is unclear. This CDR3 region has 18 residues. Trimming left V 1 base short and J 0 bases short, with 15 bases between. Looked up from germline, CDR1 is SGHVS and CDR2 is FNYEAQ. The CDR3 nucleotides read TGTGCCAGCAGCTTAGATGCGGAGGGCGGAGCAACTAATGAAAAACTGTTTTTT. This sequence encodes CASSLDAEGGATNEKLFF.